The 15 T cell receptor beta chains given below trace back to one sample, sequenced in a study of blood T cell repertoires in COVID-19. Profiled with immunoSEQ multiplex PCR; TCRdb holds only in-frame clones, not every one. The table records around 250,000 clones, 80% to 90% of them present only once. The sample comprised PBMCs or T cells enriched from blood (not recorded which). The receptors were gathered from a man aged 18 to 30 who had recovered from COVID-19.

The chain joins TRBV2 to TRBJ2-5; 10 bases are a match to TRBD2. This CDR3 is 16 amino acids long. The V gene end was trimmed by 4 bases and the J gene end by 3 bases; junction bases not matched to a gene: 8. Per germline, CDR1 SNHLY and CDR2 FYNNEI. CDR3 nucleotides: TGTGCCAGCAGTGGGCTAGCGGGAGCGTCTAAAGAGACCCAGTACTTC. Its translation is CASSGLAGASKETQYF.

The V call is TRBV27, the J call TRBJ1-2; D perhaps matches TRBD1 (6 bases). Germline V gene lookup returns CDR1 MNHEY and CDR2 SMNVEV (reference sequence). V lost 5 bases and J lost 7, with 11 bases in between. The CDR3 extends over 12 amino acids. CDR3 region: CASSRGAGGYTF. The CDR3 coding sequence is TGTGCCAGCAGTCGGGGGGCCGGTGGCTACACCTTC.

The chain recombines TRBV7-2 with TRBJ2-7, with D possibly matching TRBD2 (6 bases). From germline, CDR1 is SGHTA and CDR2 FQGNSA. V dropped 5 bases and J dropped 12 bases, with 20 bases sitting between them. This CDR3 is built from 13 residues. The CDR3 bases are TGTGCCAGCAGCACCCCGTGGGCCGGGGGACGGTACTTC. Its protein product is CASSTPWAGGRYF.

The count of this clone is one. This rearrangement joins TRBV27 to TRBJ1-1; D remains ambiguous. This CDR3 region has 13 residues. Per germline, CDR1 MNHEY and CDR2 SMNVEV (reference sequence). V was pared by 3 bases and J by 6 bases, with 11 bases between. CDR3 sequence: CASSFRVGAEAFF. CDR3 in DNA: TGTGCCAGCAGTTTCCGGGTAGGAGCTGAAGCTTTCTTT.

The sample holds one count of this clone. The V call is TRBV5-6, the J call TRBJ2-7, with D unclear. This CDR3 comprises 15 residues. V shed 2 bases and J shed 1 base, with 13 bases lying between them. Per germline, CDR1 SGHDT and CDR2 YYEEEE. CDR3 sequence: CASSFRGGLSYEQYF. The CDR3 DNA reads TGTGCCAGCAGCTTCCGTGGCGGCTTGTCCTACGAGCAGTACTTC.

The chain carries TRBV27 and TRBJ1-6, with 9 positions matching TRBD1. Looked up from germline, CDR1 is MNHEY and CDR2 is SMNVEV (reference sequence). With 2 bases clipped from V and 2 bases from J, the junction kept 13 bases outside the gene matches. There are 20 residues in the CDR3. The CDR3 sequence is CASSLRTGTGKVTYNSPLHF. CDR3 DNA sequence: TGTGCCAGCAGTTTACGGACCGGGACAGGGAAAGTCACCTATAATTCACCCCTCCACTTT.

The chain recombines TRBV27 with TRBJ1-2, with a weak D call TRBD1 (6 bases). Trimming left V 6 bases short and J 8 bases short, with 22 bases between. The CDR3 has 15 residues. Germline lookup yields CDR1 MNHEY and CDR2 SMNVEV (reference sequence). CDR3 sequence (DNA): TGTGCCAGCAGCCTTATGGGACACCTCTCTATGGGCTACACCTTC. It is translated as CASSLMGHLSMGYTF.

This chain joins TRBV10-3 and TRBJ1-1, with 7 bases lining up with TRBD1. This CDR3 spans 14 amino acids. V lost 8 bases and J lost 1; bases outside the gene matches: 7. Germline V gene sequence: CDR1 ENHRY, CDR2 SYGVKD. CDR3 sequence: CAIGDDRANTEAFF. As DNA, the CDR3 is TGTGCCATCGGGGACGACAGGGCGAACACTGAAGCTTTCTTT.

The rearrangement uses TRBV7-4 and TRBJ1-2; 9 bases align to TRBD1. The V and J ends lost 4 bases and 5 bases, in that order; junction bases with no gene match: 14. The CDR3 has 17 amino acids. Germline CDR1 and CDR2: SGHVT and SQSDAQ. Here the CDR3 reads CASSYPDRGFRLYGYTF. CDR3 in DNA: TGTGCCAGCAGCTACCCGGACAGGGGTTTTCGGTTGTATGGCTACACCTTC.

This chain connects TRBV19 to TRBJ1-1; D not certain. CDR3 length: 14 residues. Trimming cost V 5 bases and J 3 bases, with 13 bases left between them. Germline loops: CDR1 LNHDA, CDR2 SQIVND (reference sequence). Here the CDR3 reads CASSGGSLYTEAFF. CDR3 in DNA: TGTGCCAGTAGTGGCGGCAGTCTTTACACTGAAGCTTTCTTT.

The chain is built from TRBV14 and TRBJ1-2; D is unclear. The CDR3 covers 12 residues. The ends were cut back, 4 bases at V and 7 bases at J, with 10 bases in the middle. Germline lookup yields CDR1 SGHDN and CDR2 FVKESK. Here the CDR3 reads CASSPSAGGYTF. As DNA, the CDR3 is TGTGCCAGCAGCCCATCCGCGGGTGGCTACACCTTC.

The CDR3 spells CASSFTSGGYEQYF. In DNA form, the CDR3 reads TGTGCCAGCAGCTTTACTAGCGGGGGATACGAGCAGTACTTC. The chain links TRBV7-2 to TRBJ2-7; 11 bases line up with TRBD2. J gave up 4 bases and V 3 bases, and 2 bases lay outside the gene matches. The CDR3 extends over 14 amino acids. Germline CDR1 reads SGHTA; CDR2 reads FQGNSA.

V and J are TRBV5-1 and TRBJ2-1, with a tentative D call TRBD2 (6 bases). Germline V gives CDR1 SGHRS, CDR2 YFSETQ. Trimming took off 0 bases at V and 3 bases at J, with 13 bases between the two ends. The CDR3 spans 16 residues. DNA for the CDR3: TGCGCCAGCAGCTTGGTTGCGGGACCAGGCTACAATGAGCAGTTCTTC. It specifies CASSLVAGPGYNEQFF.

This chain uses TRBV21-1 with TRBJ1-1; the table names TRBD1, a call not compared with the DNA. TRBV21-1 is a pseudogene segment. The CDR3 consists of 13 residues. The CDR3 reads CASSSLANTEAFF. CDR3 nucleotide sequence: TGTGCCAGCAGCAGTCTGGCGAACACTGAAGCTTTCTTT.

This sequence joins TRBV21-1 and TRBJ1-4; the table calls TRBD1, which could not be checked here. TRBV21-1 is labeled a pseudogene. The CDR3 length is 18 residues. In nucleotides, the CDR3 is TGTGCCAGCAGCATTACCGGGAGACAGGGGCCAACTAATGAAAAACTGTTTTTT. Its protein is CASSITGRQGPTNEKLFF.